Presented here are 17 T cell receptor beta chains from one specimen sequenced in a study of long-term antiretroviral therapy in people with HIV. A v3.0 immunoSEQ assay was performed at survey level. Some clones are missing from TCRdb's copy, which holds only in-frame ones; the method was immunoSEQ multiplex PCR. The data contain tens of thousands of clones, around 93% of them singletons. The sequenced sample was unsorted PBMCs, obtained 7.4 years after starting antiretroviral therapy. The receptor set was obtained from a man aged 50 to 59 with HIV.

This chain links TRBV4-2 with TRBJ2-7, with 12 bases aligning to TRBD2. The CDR3 covers 17 residues. V lost 3 bases and J lost 0; bases outside the gene matches: 6. Germline V lookup: CDR1 LGHNA, CDR2 YNFKEQ. The CDR3 bases are TGTGCCAGCAGCCAGTCTACTAGCGGGGGGCCCTCCTACGAGCAGTACTTC. It yields the protein CASSQSTSGGPSYEQYF.

This chain uses TRBV10-3 with TRBJ2-2; 14 bases are shared with TRBD2. The CDR3 is made up of 19 amino acids. With 0 bases clipped from V and 4 bases from J, the junction kept 7 bases outside the gene matches. The germline gives CDR1 ENHRY, CDR2 SYGVKD. The CDR3 DNA reads TGTGCCATCAGTGAGTCCCCGACTAGCGGGGGGGCTGTCACCGGGGAGCTGTTTTTT. Its translation is CAISESPTSGGAVTGELFF.

J is TRBJ2-3 and V is TRBV28; D is perhaps TRBD1 (6 bases). This CDR3 is 14 amino acids long. V shed 2 bases and J shed 4 bases, with 10 bases lying between them. CDR1 is MDHEN, CDR2 SYDVKM, per germline. CDR3 sequence: CASSLNRVSDTQYF. The CDR3 DNA reads as TGTGCCAGCAGTTTAAACAGGGTGTCAGATACGCAGTATTTT.

The V gene is TRBV7-8, the J gene TRBJ2-5, with TRBD1 identical over 9 bases. CDR3 length equals 20 residues. Losses at the gene ends were 6 bases for V and 1 base for J; bases not matched to a gene: 21. Germline V gene sequence: CDR1 SGHVS, CDR2 FQNEAQ. This CDR3 is CASSSNTGQGRPTPQETQYF. CDR3 bases: TGTGCCAGCAGTTCTAACACGGGACAGGGAAGGCCCACCCCCCAAGAGACCCAGTACTTC.

The chain employs TRBV29-1 and TRBJ1-1; D possibly corresponds to TRBD1 (6 bases). This CDR3 has 12 amino acids. The V and J ends lost 6 bases and 2 bases respectively, with 10 bases between them. Germline-derived CDR1 and CDR2 are SQVTM and ANQGSEA. The CDR3 sequence is CSVQGRNTEAFF. The CDR3 DNA reads as TGCAGCGTCCAGGGGAGAAACACTGAAGCTTTCTTT.

This clone has a single count. This CDR3 is CSARRGGTDTQYF. The CDR3 DNA is TGCAGCGCCCGGCGGGGGGGCACAGATACGCAGTATTTT. This chain uses TRBV29-1 with TRBJ2-3; 8 bases align to TRBD2. The CDR3 consists of 13 residues. Germline CDR1 SQVTM, CDR2 ANQGSEA. With 7 bases clipped from V and 1 base from J, the junction kept 4 bases outside the gene matches.

The chain links TRBV28 to TRBJ1-2; unclear D gene. V was trimmed by 5 bases and J by 4 bases, leaving 5 bases between them. The CDR3 consists of 11 residues. Per the germline V gene, CDR1 is MDHEN and CDR2 is SYDVKM. Here the CDR3 reads CASSKGYGYTF. The CDR3 DNA follows: TGTGCCAGCAGTAAGGGCTATGGCTACACCTTC.

The V gene is TRBV6-5, the J gene TRBJ2-5; TRBD2 matches 7 bases. CDR3 length equals 14 residues. Germline V gene data show CDR1 as MNHEY and CDR2 as SVGAGI. With 3 bases clipped from V and 3 bases from J, the junction kept 4 bases outside the gene matches. CDR3 bases: TGTGCCAGCAGTTATGGTGGGGGGGAAGAGACCCAGTACTTC. Translated, it gives CASSYGGGEETQYF.

CDR3 DNA: TGTGCCAGCAGCCCTGGGACGGACTATGGCTACACCTTC. It encodes CASSPGTDYGYTF. The rearrangement links TRBV7-9 to TRBJ1-2; weak D call: TRBD1 (5 bases). CDR3 size: 13 residues. CDR1 SEHNR and CDR2 FQNEAQ come from the germline V gene (reference sequence). V was pared by 5 bases and J by 3 bases, with 10 bases between.

The rearrangement links TRBV10-3 to TRBJ2-7; 9 bases line up with TRBD2. Germline V gene sequence: CDR1 ENHRY, CDR2 SYGVKD. The CDR3 covers 16 residues. J gave up 2 bases and V 4 bases, and 9 bases lay outside the gene matches. The CDR3, as DNA: TGTGCCATCAGTGGCCGTAGCGGGGGTTTTCCCTACGAGCAGTACTTC. It encodes CAISGRSGGFPYEQYF.

This chain connects TRBV27 to TRBJ2-1, with 12 bases identical to TRBD2. CDR3 length: 15 residues. Trimming removed 2 bases from V and 7 bases from J; junction bases left unmatched: 3. Germline V gene data show CDR1 as MNHEY and CDR2 as SMNVEV (reference sequence). CDR3 in DNA: TGTGCCAGCAGTTTAACTAGCGGGGGGAGGAATGAGCAGTTCTTC. Translation gives CASSLTSGGRNEQFF.

CDR3 sequence reads: CASSLTGLPGNTIYF. The CDR3 DNA reads as TGTGCCAGCAGTTTGACAGGGCTCCCTGGAAACACCATATATTTT. The chain is built from TRBV6-5 and TRBJ1-3; 7 bases are a match to TRBD1. Germline loops: CDR1 MNHEY, CDR2 SVGAGI. The CDR3 contains 15 residues. V lost 4 bases and J lost 2; bases outside the gene matches: 5.

The chain is built from TRBV2 and TRBJ1-5, with a weak D call TRBD1 (6 bases). The germline V gene encodes CDR1 SNHLY and CDR2 FYNNEI. The CDR3 contains 14 residues. The V end was cut by 6 bases, the J end by 0 bases, with 9 bases between. This CDR3 is CASSDRNSNQPQHF. CDR3 in DNA: TGTGCCAGCAGCGACAGGAATAGCAATCAGCCCCAGCATTTT.

The rearrangement uses TRBV5-4 and TRBJ2-7, with a weak D call TRBD1 (7 bases). V dropped 6 bases and J dropped 4 bases, with 17 bases sitting between them. Germline V gene lookup returns CDR1 SGHNT and CDR2 YYREEE (reference sequence). The CDR3 is 14 residues long. CDR3 bases: TGTGCCAGCACCCAGGGGGGAAATCGGTACGAGCAGTACTTC. Amino acids: CASTQGGNRYEQYF.

The chain couples TRBV7-9 to TRBJ2-1, with D possibly TRBD1 on 5 matching bases. This CDR3 has 14 amino acids. Germline V gene lookup returns CDR1 SEHNR and CDR2 FQNEAQ (reference sequence). The ends were cut back, 1 base at V and 4 bases at J, with 8 bases in the middle. Here the CDR3 DNA reads TGTGCCAGCAGCTTAGAACAGGTATACAATGAGCAGTTCTTC. This gives the protein CASSLEQVYNEQFF. The whole variable domain, remainder taken from reference TRBV7-9 and TRBJ2-1, is DTGVSQNPRHKITKRGQNVTFRCDPISEHNRLYWYRQTLGQGPEFLTYFQNEAQLEKSRLLSDRFSAERPKGSFSTLEIQRTEQGDSAMYLCASSLEQVYNEQFFGPGTRLTVL.

The chain has TRBV5-4 and TRBJ2-4, with a weak D call TRBD2 (6 bases). The CDR3 loop spans 15 amino acids. Trimming left V 2 bases short and J 4 bases short, with 13 bases between. Germline CDR1 is SGHNT and CDR2 is YYREEE (reference sequence). The DNA of the CDR3 is TGTGCCAGCAGCTTTACCGGGGGAGCAAAAAACATTCAGTACTTC. This translates into CASSFTGGAKNIQYF. Looking up the rest from reference TRBV5-4 and TRBJ2-4 gives the full variable domain: ETGVTQSPTHLIKTRGQQVTLRCSSQSGHNTVSWYQQALGQGPQFIFQYYREEENGRGNFPPRFSGLQFPNYSSELNVNALELDDSALYLCASSFTGGAKNIQYFGAGTRLSVL.

The CDR3 DNA reads TGCGCCAGCAGCTTGGGTGTCGCCCGGACAGGGGACTTCTTC. It yields the protein CASSLGVARTGDFF. The rearrangement joins TRBV5-1 to TRBJ2-1, with 9 bases fitting TRBD1. Germline CDR1 and CDR2: SGHRS and YFSETQ. This CDR3 is 14 amino acids long. V lost 0 bases to trimming and J lost 16 bases; unmatched junction nucleotides: 11. Full variable domain (remainder filled in from reference TRBV5-1 and TRBJ2-1): KAGVTQTPRYLIKTRGQQVTLSCSPISGHRSVSWYQQTPGQGLQFLFEYFSETQRNKGNFPGRFSGRQFSNSRSEMNVSTLELGDSALYLCASSLGVARTGDFFGPGTRLTVL.